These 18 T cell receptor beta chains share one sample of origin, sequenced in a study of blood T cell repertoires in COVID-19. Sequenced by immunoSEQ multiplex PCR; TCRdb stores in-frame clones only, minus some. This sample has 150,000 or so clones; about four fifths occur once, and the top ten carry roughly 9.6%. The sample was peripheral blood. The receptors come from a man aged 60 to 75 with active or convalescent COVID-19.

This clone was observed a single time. The CDR3, as DNA: TGCGCCAGCAGTAGAACAGGGAAAACTAATGAAAAACTGTTTTTT. Residues: CASSRTGKTNEKLFF. The J gene is TRBJ1-4, the V gene TRBV10-2; TRBD1 is a possible D gene (6 bases). The V end was cut by 5 bases, the J end by 1 base, with 11 bases between. Germline V gene data show CDR1 as WSHSY and CDR2 as SAAADI. CDR3 size: 15 residues.

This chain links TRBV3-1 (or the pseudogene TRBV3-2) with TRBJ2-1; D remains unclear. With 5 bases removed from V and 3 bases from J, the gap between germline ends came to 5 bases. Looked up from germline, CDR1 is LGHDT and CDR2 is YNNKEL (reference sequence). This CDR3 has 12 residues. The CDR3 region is CASSSHYNEQFF. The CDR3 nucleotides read TGTGCCAGCAGCTCCCACTACAATGAGCAGTTCTTC.

DNA for the CDR3: TGTGCCAGAAGCTTGGCCTTAGCCTTAAGCTCCTACGAGCAGTACTTC. Translation: CARSLALALSSYEQYF. The chain uses TRBV5-3 and TRBJ2-7; D not resolved. TRBV5-3 is flagged as an ORF with uncertain function. This CDR3 has 16 amino acids. The germline V and J ends were trimmed by 0 bases and 0 bases, with 13 bases remaining between them.

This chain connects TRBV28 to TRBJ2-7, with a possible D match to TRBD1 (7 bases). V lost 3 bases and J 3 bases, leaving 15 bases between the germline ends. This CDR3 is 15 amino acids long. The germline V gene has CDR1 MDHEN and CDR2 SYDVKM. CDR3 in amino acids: CASSFIARGDYEQYF. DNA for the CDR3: TGTGCCAGCAGTTTCATAGCCAGGGGGGACTACGAGCAGTACTTC.

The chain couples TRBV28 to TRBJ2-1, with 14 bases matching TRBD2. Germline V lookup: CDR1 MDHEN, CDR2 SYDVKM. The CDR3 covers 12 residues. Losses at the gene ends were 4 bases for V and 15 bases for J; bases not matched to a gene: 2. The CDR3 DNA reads TGTGCCAGCAGTTCGGGACTAGCGGGAGCGTTCTTC. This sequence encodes CASSSGLAGAFF.

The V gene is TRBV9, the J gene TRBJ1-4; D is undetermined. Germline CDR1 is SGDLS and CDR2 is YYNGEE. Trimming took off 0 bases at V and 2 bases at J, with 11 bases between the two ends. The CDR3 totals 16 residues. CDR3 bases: TGTGCCAGCAGCGTAGCTACGGGGAGGACTAATGAAAAACTGTTTTTT. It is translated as CASSVATGRTNEKLFF.

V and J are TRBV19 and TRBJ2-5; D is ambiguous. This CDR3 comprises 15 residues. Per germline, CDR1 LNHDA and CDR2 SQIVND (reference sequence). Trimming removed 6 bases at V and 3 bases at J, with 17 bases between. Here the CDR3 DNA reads TGTGCCAGTAGCCCCAACTCAGCAGGTGAAGAGACCCAGTACTTC. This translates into CASSPNSAGEETQYF.

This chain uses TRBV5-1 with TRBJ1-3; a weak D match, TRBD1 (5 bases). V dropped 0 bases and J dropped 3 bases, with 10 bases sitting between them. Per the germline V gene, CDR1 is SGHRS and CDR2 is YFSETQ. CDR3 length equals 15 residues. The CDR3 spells CASSLVSGHGNTIYF. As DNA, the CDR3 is TGCGCCAGCAGCTTGGTATCAGGGCATGGAAACACCATATATTTT.

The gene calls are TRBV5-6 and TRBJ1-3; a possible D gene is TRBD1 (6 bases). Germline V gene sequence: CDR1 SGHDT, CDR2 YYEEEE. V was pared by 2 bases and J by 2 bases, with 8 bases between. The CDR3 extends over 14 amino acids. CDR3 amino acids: CASSFQGPGNTIYF. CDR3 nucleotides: TGTGCCAGCAGCTTTCAGGGGCCTGGAAACACCATATATTTT.

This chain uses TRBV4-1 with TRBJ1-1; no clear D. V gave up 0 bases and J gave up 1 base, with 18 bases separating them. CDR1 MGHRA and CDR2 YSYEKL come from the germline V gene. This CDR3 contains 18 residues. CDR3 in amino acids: CASSQDPGRGAQNTEAFF. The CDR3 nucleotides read TGCGCCAGCAGCCAAGATCCGGGGAGAGGAGCACAGAACACTGAAGCTTTCTTT.

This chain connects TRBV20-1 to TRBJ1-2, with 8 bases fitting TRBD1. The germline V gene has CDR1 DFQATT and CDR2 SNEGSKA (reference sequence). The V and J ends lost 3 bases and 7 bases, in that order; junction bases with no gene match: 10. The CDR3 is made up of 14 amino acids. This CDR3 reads CSASVDRGVRGYTF. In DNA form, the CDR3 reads TGCAGTGCTAGTGTCGACAGGGGTGTTCGTGGCTACACCTTC.

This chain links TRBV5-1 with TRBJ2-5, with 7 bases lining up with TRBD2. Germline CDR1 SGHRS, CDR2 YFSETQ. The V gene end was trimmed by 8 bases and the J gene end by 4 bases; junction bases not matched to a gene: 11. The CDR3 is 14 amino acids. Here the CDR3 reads CASSQAGWGETQYF. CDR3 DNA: TGCGCCAGTTCCCAAGCGGGATGGGGAGAGACCCAGTACTTC. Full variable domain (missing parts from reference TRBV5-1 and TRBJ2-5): KAGVTQTPRYLIKTRGQQVTLSCSPISGHRSVSWYQQTPGQGLQFLFEYFSETQRNKGNFPGRFSGRQFSNSRSEMNVSTLELGDSALYLCASSQAGWGETQYFGPGTRLLVL.

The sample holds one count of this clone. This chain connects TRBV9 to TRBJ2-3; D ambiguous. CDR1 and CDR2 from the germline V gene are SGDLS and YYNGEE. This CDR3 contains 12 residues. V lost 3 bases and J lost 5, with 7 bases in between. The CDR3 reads CASSALGDTQYF. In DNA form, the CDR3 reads TGTGCCAGCAGCGCCCTAGGAGATACGCAGTATTTT.

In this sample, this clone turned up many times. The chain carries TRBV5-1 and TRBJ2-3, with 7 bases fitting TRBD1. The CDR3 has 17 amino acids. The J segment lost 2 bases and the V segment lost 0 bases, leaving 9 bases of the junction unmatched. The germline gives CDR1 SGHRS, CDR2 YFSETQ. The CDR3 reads CASSLALVGTVTDTQYF. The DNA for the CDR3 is TGCGCCAGCAGCTTGGCCCTCGTCGGGACAGTCACAGATACGCAGTATTTT.

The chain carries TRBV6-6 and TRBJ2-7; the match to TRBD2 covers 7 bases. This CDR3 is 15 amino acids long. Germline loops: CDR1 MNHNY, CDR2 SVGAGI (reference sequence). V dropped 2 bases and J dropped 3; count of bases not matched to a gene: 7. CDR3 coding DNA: TGTGCCAGCAGTTACAGCGGGGTCTCGGGCTACGAGCAGTACTTC. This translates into CASSYSGVSGYEQYF.

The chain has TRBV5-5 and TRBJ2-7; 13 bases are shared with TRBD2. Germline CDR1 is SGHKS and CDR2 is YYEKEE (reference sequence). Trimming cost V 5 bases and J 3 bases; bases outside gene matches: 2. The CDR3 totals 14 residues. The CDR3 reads CASRLAGGIYEQYF. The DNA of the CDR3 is TGTGCCAGCAGACTAGCGGGAGGGATCTACGAGCAGTACTTC.

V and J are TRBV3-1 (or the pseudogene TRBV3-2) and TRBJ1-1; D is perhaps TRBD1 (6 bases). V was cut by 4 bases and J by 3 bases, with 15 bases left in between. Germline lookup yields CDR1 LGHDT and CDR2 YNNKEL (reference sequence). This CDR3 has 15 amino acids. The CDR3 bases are TGTGCCAGCAGCCGATACTTACCAGGGGACACTGAAGCTTTCTTT. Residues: CASSRYLPGDTEAFF.

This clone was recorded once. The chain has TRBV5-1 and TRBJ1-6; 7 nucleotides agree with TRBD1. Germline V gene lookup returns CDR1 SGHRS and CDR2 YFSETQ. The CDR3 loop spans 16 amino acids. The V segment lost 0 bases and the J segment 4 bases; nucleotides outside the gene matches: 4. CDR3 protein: CASSLGWGQYNSPLHF. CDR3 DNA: TGCGCCAGCAGCTTGGGATGGGGACAGTATAATTCACCCCTCCACTTT.